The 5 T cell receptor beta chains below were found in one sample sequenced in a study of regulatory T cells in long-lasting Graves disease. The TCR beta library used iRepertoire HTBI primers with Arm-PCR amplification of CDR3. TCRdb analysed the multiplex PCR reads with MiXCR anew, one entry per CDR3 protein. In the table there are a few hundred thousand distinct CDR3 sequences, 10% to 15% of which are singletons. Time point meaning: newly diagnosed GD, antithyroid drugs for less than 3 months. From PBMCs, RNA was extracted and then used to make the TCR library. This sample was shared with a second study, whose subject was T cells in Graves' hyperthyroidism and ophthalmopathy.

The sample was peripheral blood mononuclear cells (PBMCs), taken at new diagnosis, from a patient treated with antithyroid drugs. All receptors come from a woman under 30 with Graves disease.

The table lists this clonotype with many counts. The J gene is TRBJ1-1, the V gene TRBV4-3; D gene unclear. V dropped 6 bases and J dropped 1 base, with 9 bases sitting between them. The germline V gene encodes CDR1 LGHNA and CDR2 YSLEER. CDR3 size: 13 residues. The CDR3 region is CASRLTPNTEAFF. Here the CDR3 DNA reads TGCGCCAGCAGGCTGACCCCGAACACTGAAGCTTTCTTT.

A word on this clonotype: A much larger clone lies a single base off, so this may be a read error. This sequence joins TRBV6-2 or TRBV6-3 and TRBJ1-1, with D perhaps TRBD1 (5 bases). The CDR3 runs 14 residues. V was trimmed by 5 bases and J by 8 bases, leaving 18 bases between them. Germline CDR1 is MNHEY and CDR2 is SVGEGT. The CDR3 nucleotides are TGTGCCAGCAGTAAACGATACCGGGACGAGGAAGCTTTCTTT. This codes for CASSKRYRDEEAFF.

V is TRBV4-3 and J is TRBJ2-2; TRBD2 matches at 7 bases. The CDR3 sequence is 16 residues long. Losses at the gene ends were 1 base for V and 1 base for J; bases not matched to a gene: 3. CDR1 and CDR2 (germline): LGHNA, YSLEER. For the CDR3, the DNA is TGCGCCAGCAGCCAAGGGCTAGCGGTGAACACCGGGGAGCTGTTTTTT. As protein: CASSQGLAVNTGELFF.

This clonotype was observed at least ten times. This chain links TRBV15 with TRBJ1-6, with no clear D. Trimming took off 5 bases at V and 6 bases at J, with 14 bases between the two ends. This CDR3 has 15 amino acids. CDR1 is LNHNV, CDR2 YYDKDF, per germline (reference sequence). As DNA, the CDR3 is TGTGCCACCAGCGGCTCGAGAACAAGTAATTCACCCCTCCACTTT. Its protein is CATSGSRTSNSPLHF.

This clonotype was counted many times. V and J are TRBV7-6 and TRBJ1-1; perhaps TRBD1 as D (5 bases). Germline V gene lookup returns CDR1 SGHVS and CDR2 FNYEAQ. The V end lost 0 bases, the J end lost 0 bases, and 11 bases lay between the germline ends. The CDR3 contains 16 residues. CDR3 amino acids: CASSLATELLNTEAFF. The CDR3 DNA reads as TGTGCCAGCAGCTTAGCGACAGAGCTATTGAACACTGAAGCTTTCTTT.